Listed below are T cell receptor beta chains from one sample, sequenced in a study of a mutant IDH1 vaccine in newly diagnosed glioma. TCRdb's copy holds only in-frame clones and misses some; the assay was immunoSEQ multiplex PCR. The data contain 15,000 to 20,000 clones, around 95% of them singletons. The sequencing here drew on peripheral blood mononuclear cells (PBMCs), taken from a glioma patient treated with radiotherapy, temozolomide or both. The receptors shown here come from a woman younger than 35 with glioma. Some clones in this sample may be carry-over from other donors' samples. Both conserved end residues are part of each CDR3. Clone size is given for some rows only: seen once, a few or many times, or a class if the clone is expanded.

CDR3aa,abundance,v_gene
CASSSDVYEQYF,NA,TRBV6-6
CASSPQGTRGYEQYF,NA,TRBV5-6
CASSPPGQGRNTF,NA,TRBV5-1
CAIGQGEEKLFF,NA,TRBV10-3
CASRDREDYEQYF,NA,TRBV5-1
CASSSLRGPVAGSGNEQFF,NA,TRBV7-2
CASSLERVLEQFF,NA,TRBV7-9
CASSQAAGSDYNEQFF,NA,TRBV4-1
CASSEEDLGAFHYEQYF,NA,TRBV7-8
CASSLARLAGATDTQYF,NA,TRBV7-9
CASRSLATYEQYF,NA,TRBV28
CASSSLGTENEKLFF,NA,TRBV5-1
CAISETGYSGNTIYF,NA,TRBV10-3
CASSSNPEPVSGELFF,NA,TRBV7-2
CASSSNLPGQGTKEQYF,NA,TRBV5-1
CSVEGQGNTEAFF,NA,TRBV29-1
CASSLYMGLNSPLHF,NA,TRBV7-8
CASSPYYLTGVDGGAFF,NA,TRBV5-6
CASSSPRGVNEKLFF,NA,TRBV7-8
CATRQISSSYNEQFF,NA,TRBV15
CASSHRGWSDSGANVLTF,NA,TRBV14
CASSPTGLLTDTQYF,NA,TRBV5-5
CASTRTTGGTETQYF,once,TRBV28
CASSRSTAENEKLFF,NA,TRBV6-5
CASRYRVATGELFF,NA,TRBV2
CASGRSNYEQYF,NA,TRBV6-6
CASSPRDRNTGELFF,NA,TRBV7-9
CASSLAREELFF,NA,TRBV7-9
CASSLTGFGEAFF,NA,TRBV5-1
CASSVGRDYTQYF,NA,TRBV6-1
CALIMDGAGELFF,NA,TRBV7-2
CASSHRNGQGTNEKLFF,NA,TRBV7-8
CASSAGTGGASFDEPRTEAFF,NA,TRBV9
CASSLRIQRGGHGELFF,NA,TRBV7-9
CASRSGQGNVLTF,NA,TRBV6-6
CASSLDIGRPYEQYF,NA,TRBV7-9
CSALRDTDPHF,NA,TRBV20-1
CASSFTGGTNEKLFF,NA,TRBV27
CASLTGQGSTGELFF,NA,TRBV6-5
CAWRAHSGGANEQFF,once,TRBV30
CASSQVLGLGKLFF,NA,TRBV4-1
CASSSMTSGGREQFF,once,TRBV7-6
CASSLVGAEQYF,NA,TRBV11-2
CASSLNANYGYTF,NA,TRBV18
CASSPPYTPYNEQFF,NA,TRBV5-6
CASSRVNNEQFF,NA,TRBV6-1
CASSWNTEAFF,NA,TRBV28
CASSSSRQTYEQYF,NA,TRBV28
CASSLTSMAADTQYF,NA,TRBV5-1
CASSQEGASGIYEQYF,NA,TRBV4-3
CATSRDRDSEKLFF,NA,TRBV15
CSVVPADRHHNYGYTF,NA,TRBV29-1
CASTTGQFTSYEQYF,NA,TRBV6-1
CASSNTGTQGRPQHF,NA,TRBV19